These T cell receptor beta chains were read from a single sample in a study of tumor and adjacent non-tumor tissue in lung cancer. TCRdb used MiXCR to reprocess the multiplex PCR reads, holding one entry per CDR3 protein. The sample has approximately 44,000 distinct CDR3 sequences, approximately 61% seen once. The sequenced sample consisted of distant non-tumor lung tissue. Receptor source: a man aged 50 or older with non-small cell lung cancer. Both conserved end residues are part of each CDR3. The order of the fields is clone size, J gene, CDR3 length, V gene, D gene, CDR3 DNA, CDR3 protein. D genes are given only for firm matches. Some rows mark clone size as missing; the rest say once, few, many or name a class of expanded clone.

clone size: -; J gene: TRBJ2-3; CDR3 length: 15; V gene: TRBV10-1; D gene: TRBD1; CDR3 DNA: TGCGCCAGCAGTTATGGGACAGGGTTGTCAGATGCGCGGTATTTT; CDR3 protein: CASSYGTGLSDARYF
clone size: -; J gene: TRBJ2-3; CDR3 length: 14; V gene: TRBV5-4; D gene: -; CDR3 DNA: TGTGCCAGCAGCTTTAACGGGAGTGCAGACACGCAGTTTTTT; CDR3 protein: CASSFNGSADTQFF
clone size: many; J gene: TRBJ2-5; CDR3 length: 14; V gene: TRBV24-1; D gene: -; CDR3 DNA: TGTGCCACCAGTGAACTCGGATATACGGAGACCCAGTACTTC; CDR3 protein: CATSELGYTETQYF
clone size: many; J gene: TRBJ2-1; CDR3 length: 12; V gene: TRBV29-1; D gene: -; CDR3 DNA: TGCAGCGTTAGCCCTCCCTACAATGAGCAGTTCTTC; CDR3 protein: CSVSPPYNEQFF
clone size: -; J gene: TRBJ2-7; CDR3 length: 14; V gene: TRBV29-1; D gene: TRBD2; CDR3 DNA: TGCAGTGTTGGGACTAGCGGGGGGGCCTACAAGCAGTACTTC; CDR3 protein: CSVGTSGGAYKQYF
clone size: medium-sized; J gene: TRBJ2-1; CDR3 length: 15; V gene: TRBV6-1; D gene: TRBD2; CDR3 DNA: TGTGCCAGGGGACTAGCGGTCCCCTCCTACAATGAGCAGTTCTTC; CDR3 protein: CARGLAVPSYNEQFF
clone size: once; J gene: TRBJ2-7; CDR3 length: 13; V gene: TRBV10-1; D gene: -; CDR3 DNA: TGCGCCAGCAGTGGAGGGTCTTCATACGAGCGGTACTTC; CDR3 protein: CASSGGSSYERYF
clone size: many; J gene: TRBJ2-7; CDR3 length: 13; V gene: TRBV20-1; D gene: -; CDR3 DNA: TGCAGTGCTAGGGACGTCGGCTTCTACGAGCAGTACTTC; CDR3 protein: CSARDVGFYEQYF
clone size: -; J gene: TRBJ2-7; CDR3 length: 11; V gene: TRBV28; D gene: -; CDR3 DNA: TGTGCCGGCAGTCTTCATGACGAGCAGTACTTC; CDR3 protein: CAGSLHDEQYF
clone size: -; J gene: TRBJ2-7; CDR3 length: 14; V gene: TRBV12-3/TRBV12-4; D gene: -; CDR3 DNA: TGTGCCTGCAGTTTAGGGGGGTCCGAAGGCGAGCATTACTTC; CDR3 protein: CACSLGGSEGEHYF
clone size: -; J gene: TRBJ2-5; CDR3 length: 17; V gene: TRBV4-1; D gene: -; CDR3 DNA: TGCGCTAGCAGCCCTTTAACGAACCAAGGAAGGCAAGAGGCCCAGTACTTC; CDR3 protein: CASSPLTNQGRQEAQYF
clone size: -; J gene: TRBJ2-5; CDR3 length: 15; V gene: TRBV5-5; D gene: -; CDR3 DNA: TGTGTCAGCAGCTTGTTTGGGCAGGGTCAAGAGACCCAATACTTC; CDR3 protein: CVSSLFGQGQETQYF
clone size: many; J gene: TRBJ2-1; CDR3 length: 16; V gene: TRBV30; D gene: TRBD2; CDR3 DNA: TGTGCCTGGAGTGCTGCTAGCGGGGGGGCCCGCAATGAGCAGTTCTTC; CDR3 protein: CAWSAASGGARNEQFF
clone size: many; J gene: TRBJ2-7; CDR3 length: 15; V gene: TRBV20-1; D gene: TRBD2; CDR3 DNA: TGCAGTGCTCCCCTTATGGGGGGGAGGCCCTACGAGCAGTACTTC; CDR3 protein: CSAPLMGGRPYEQYF
clone size: -; J gene: TRBJ1-2; CDR3 length: 11; V gene: TRBV7-9; D gene: -; CDR3 DNA: TGTGCCAGCAGCTTATTGGGTGACTACACCTTC; CDR3 protein: CASSLLGDYTF
clone size: many; J gene: TRBJ1-2; CDR3 length: 15; V gene: TRBV7-9; D gene: -; CDR3 DNA: TGTGCCAGCAACCTCGGGGGGGGGGCAGACTATGGCTACACCTTC; CDR3 protein: CASNLGGGADYGYTF
clone size: few; J gene: TRBJ2-1; CDR3 length: 12; V gene: TRBV6-2/TRBV6-3; D gene: -; CDR3 DNA: TGTGCCAGCGATGCGGGGTACAATGAGCAGCTCTTC; CDR3 protein: CASDAGYNEQLF
clone size: -; J gene: TRBJ2-5; CDR3 length: 13; V gene: TRBV28; D gene: -; CDR3 DNA: TGTGCCAGCTTCGGGCGGGGTATAGAGGCCCAGTACTTC; CDR3 protein: CASFGRGIEAQYF
clone size: many; J gene: TRBJ2-5; CDR3 length: 16; V gene: TRBV6-6; D gene: TRBD2; CDR3 DNA: TGTGCCAGCAGTCCGGGACTAGCGGGGGGGCTAGAGACCCAGTACTTC; CDR3 protein: CASSPGLAGGLETQYF
clone size: -; J gene: TRBJ2-2; CDR3 length: 16; V gene: TRBV5-1; D gene: TRBD2; CDR3 DNA: TGCGCCAGCAGCTTTACCGCGGGAGAGGACATCGGGGAGCTGTTTTTT; CDR3 protein: CASSFTAGEDIGELFF
clone size: -; J gene: TRBJ2-1; CDR3 length: 15; V gene: TRBV29-1; D gene: TRBD2; CDR3 DNA: TGTAGCGTCAATCTTCTAGCGGAAGGGCAGAATGAGCAGTTCTTC; CDR3 protein: CSVNLLAEGQNEQFF
clone size: -; J gene: TRBJ2-7; CDR3 length: 15; V gene: TRBV4-1; D gene: TRBD2; CDR3 DNA: TGCCCCAGCAACCGAGGAAACGCGGGGGGGGACGAGCAGTACTTC; CDR3 protein: CPSNRGNAGGDEQYF
clone size: -; J gene: TRBJ2-5; CDR3 length: 17; V gene: TRBV4-1; D gene: -; CDR3 DNA: TGCGCTGGCAGCCCTTTAACGAACCAAGGAAGGCAAGAGACCCAGTACTTC; CDR3 protein: CAGSPLTNQGRQETQYF
clone size: many; J gene: TRBJ2-1; CDR3 length: 15; V gene: TRBV29-1; D gene: -; CDR3 DNA: TGCAGCGGGGTACTGTCAGATGTCTCCTACAATGAGCAGTTCTTC; CDR3 protein: CSGVLSDVSYNEQFF
clone size: once; J gene: TRBJ2-7; CDR3 length: 16; V gene: TRBV6-6; D gene: -; CDR3 DNA: TGTGCCAGCAGTTACTCCAAACAGGAACAGTCCTATGAGCAGTGCTTC; CDR3 protein: CASSYSKQEQSYEQCF
clone size: -; J gene: TRBJ2-7; CDR3 length: 14; V gene: TRBV12-3/TRBV12-4; D gene: -; CDR3 DNA: TGTGCCAGCACTGGAGACACATTCTCCTACGAGCAGTACTTC; CDR3 protein: CASTGDTFSYEQYF
clone size: -; J gene: TRBJ2-7; CDR3 length: 13; V gene: TRBV29-1; D gene: -; CDR3 DNA: TGCAGCGTCCGCCGGGACAAGATCCATGAGCAGTACTTC; CDR3 protein: CSVRRDKIHEQYF
clone size: -; J gene: TRBJ2-3; CDR3 length: 16; V gene: TRBV4-1; D gene: TRBD2; CDR3 DNA: TGCGCCAGCAGCCAAGAACTAGCGGGAGGCTCGGATACGCAATATTTT; CDR3 protein: CASSQELAGGSDTQYF
clone size: few; J gene: TRBJ1-6; CDR3 length: 17; V gene: TRBV20-1; D gene: -; CDR3 DNA: TGCAGTGCTAGAACGATAGGGGTGGTATCCTATAATTCACCCCTCCACTTT; CDR3 protein: CSARTIGVVSYNSPLHF
clone size: once; J gene: TRBJ2-3; CDR3 length: 15; V gene: TRBV14; D gene: -; CDR3 DNA: TGTGCCAGTAGCCAAGCGCAGGCCGGGTTAGAAACGCAGTATTTT; CDR3 protein: CASSQAQAGLETQYF
clone size: many; J gene: TRBJ2-7; CDR3 length: 13; V gene: TRBV6-6; D gene: -; CDR3 DNA: TGTGCCAGCAGTGGTACAGGATTCTACGAGCAGTACTTC; CDR3 protein: CASSGTGFYEQYF
clone size: few; J gene: TRBJ2-1; CDR3 length: 17; V gene: TRBV28; D gene: TRBD2; CDR3 DNA: TGTGCCAGCAGTACCGGGACTAGCGGGATCTCCTACAATGAGCAGTTCTTC; CDR3 protein: CASSTGTSGISYNEQFF
clone size: many; J gene: TRBJ2-3; CDR3 length: 16; V gene: TRBV11-2; D gene: -; CDR3 DNA: TGTGCCAGCAGCGCAGGGGCGGGAAGCTCGACAGATACGCAGTATTTT; CDR3 protein: CASSAGAGSSTDTQYF
clone size: few; J gene: TRBJ2-1; CDR3 length: 15; V gene: TRBV5-1; D gene: -; CDR3 DNA: TGCGCCAGCAGCAAGGAGCTCTCTATTAACAATGAGCAGTTCTTC; CDR3 protein: CASSKELSINNEQFF
clone size: many; J gene: TRBJ2-2; CDR3 length: 14; V gene: TRBV29-1; D gene: TRBD1; CDR3 DNA: TGCAGCGTTCCGGGACAGTTGAACACCGGGGAGCTGTTTTTT; CDR3 protein: CSVPGQLNTGELFF
clone size: -; J gene: TRBJ2-6; CDR3 length: 17; V gene: TRBV5-1; D gene: -; CDR3 DNA: TGCGCCAGCAGCGACGGGACCGCGAGCTCTGGGGCCAACGTCCTGGCTTTC; CDR3 protein: CASSDGTASSGANVLAF
clone size: many; J gene: TRBJ1-1; CDR3 length: 14; V gene: TRBV10-3; D gene: -; CDR3 DNA: TGTGCCATCAGACCGGTTGGAGGGGACACTGAAGCTTTCTTT; CDR3 protein: CAIRPVGGDTEAFF
clone size: -; J gene: TRBJ2-1; CDR3 length: 13; V gene: TRBV6-1; D gene: TRBD1; CDR3 DNA: TGTGCCAGCGCTGAGGGGACAGGCGTTGAGCAGTTCTTC; CDR3 protein: CASAEGTGVEQFF
clone size: few; J gene: TRBJ2-1; CDR3 length: 13; V gene: TRBV4-3; D gene: -; CDR3 DNA: TGCGCCAGCAGCCAAGATGGGGACAATGAGCAGTTCTTC; CDR3 protein: CASSQDGDNEQFF
clone size: many; J gene: TRBJ1-4; CDR3 length: 13; V gene: TRBV14; D gene: -; CDR3 DNA: TGTGCCAGCAGCCAAGATCACCGGGCAAAACTGTTTTTT; CDR3 protein: CASSQDHRAKLFF